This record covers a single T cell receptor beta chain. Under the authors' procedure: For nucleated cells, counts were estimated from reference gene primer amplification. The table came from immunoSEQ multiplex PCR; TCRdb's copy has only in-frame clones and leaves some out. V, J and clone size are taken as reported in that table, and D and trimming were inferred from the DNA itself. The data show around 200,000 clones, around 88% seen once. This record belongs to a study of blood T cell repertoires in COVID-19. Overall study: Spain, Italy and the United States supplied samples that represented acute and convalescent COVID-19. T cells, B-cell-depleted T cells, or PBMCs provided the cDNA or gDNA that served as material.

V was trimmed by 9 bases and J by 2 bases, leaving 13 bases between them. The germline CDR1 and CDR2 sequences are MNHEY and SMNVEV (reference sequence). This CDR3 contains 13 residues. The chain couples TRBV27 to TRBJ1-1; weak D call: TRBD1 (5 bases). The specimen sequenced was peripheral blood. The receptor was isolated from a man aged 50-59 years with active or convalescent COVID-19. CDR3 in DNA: TGTGCCAGTCTTGGGGCAGCTAACACTGAAGCTTTCTTT. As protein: CASLGAANTEAFF.